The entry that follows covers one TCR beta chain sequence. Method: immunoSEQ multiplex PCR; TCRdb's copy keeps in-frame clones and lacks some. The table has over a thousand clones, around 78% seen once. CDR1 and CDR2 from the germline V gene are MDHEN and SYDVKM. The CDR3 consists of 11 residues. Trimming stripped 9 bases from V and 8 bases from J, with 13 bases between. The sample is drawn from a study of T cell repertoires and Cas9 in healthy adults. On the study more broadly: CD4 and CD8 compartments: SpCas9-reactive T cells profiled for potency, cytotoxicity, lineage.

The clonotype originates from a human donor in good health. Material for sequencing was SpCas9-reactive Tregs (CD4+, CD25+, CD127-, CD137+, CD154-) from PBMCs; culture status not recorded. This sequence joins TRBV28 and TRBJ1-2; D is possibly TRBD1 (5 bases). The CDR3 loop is CARARAGGYTF. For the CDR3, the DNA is TGTGCCAGGGCCAGGGCAGGGGGCTACACCTTC.